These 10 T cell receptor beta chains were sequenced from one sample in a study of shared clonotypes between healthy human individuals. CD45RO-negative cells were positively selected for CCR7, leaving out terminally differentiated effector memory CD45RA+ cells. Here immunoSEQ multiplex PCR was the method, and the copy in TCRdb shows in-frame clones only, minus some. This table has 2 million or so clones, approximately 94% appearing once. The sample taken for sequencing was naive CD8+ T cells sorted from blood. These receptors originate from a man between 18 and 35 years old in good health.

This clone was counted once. The CDR3 region has the DNA TGTGCCAGCAGCGTAGGATCGGCAGTCGGTTACAATGAGCAGTTCTTC. Translated: CASSVGSAVGYNEQFF. The V call is TRBV9, the J call TRBJ2-1; D not resolved. This CDR3 spans 16 amino acids. Between the trimmed V and J ends, which lost 0 bases and 4 bases, there was a span of 14 bases. The germline CDR1 and CDR2 sequences are SGDLS and YYNGEE.

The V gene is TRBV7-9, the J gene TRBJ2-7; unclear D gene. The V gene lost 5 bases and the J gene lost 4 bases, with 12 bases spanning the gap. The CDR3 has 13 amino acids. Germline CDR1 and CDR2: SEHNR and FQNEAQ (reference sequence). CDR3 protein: CASSDGQLYEQYF. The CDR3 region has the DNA TGTGCCAGCAGCGATGGGCAGCTGTACGAGCAGTACTTC.

CDR3 protein: CASSRGTVDNEQFF. The CDR3, as DNA: TGTGCCAGCAGTCGAGGGACAGTAGACAATGAGCAGTTCTTC. The V and J genes are TRBV27 and TRBJ2-1; TRBD1 aligns across 7 bases. Germline CDR1 MNHEY, CDR2 SMNVEV (reference sequence). The ends lost 5 bases at V and 5 bases at J; junction bases unmatched: 6. There are 14 residues in the CDR3.

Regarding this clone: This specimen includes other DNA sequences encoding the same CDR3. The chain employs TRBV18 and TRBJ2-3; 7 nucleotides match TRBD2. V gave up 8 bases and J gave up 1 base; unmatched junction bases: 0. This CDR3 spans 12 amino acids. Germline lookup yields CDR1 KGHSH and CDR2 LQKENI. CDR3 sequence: CASRGGTDTQYF. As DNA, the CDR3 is TGTGCCAGCCGGGGGGGCACAGATACGCAGTATTTT. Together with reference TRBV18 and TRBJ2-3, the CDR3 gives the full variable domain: NAGVMQNPRHLVRRRGQEARLRCSPMKGHSHVYWYRQLPEEGLKFMVYLQKENIIDESGMPKERFSAEFPKEGPSILRIQQVVRGDSAAYFCASRGGTDTQYFGPGTRLTVL.

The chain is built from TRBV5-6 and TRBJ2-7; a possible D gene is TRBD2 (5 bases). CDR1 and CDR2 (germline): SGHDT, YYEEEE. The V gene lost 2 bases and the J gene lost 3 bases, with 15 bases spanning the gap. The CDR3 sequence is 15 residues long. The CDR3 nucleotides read TGTGCCAGCAGCTTAAGCCTCCGGGGAAGCTACGAGCAGTACTTC. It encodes CASSLSLRGSYEQYF.

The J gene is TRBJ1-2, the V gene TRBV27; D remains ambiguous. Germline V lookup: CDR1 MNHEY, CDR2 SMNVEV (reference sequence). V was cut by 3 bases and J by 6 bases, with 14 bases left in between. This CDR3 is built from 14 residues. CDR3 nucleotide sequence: TGTGCCAGCAGTTTTAATTGGGGTGGACATGGCTACACCTTC. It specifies CASSFNWGGHGYTF.

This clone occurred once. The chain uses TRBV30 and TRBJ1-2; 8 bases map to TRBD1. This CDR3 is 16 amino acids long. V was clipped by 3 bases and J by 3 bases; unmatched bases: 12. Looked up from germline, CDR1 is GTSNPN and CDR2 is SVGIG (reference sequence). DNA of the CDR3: TGTGCCTGGAGCCGCACGACAGGGGACTACGACTATGGCTACACCTTC. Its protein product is CAWSRTTGDYDYGYTF.

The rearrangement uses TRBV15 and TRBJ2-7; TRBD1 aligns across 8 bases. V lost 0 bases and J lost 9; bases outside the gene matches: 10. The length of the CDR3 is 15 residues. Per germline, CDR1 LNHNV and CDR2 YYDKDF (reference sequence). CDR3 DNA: TGTGCCACCAGCAGAGAAGAGACAGGGGACAACGGGCAGTACTTC. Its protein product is CATSREETGDNGQYF.

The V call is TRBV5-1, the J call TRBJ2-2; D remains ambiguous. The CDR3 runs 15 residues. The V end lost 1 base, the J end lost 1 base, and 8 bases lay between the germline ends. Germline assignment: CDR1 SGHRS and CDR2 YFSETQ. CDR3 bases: TGCGCCAGCAGCTTGCTTCCAGAGAACACCGGGGAGCTGTTTTTT. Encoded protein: CASSLLPENTGELFF. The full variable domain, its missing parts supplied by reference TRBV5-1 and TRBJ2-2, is KAGVTQTPRYLIKTRGQQVTLSCSPISGHRSVSWYQQTPGQGLQFLFEYFSETQRNKGNFPGRFSGRQFSNSRSEMNVSTLELGDSALYLCASSLLPENTGELFFGEGSRLTVL.

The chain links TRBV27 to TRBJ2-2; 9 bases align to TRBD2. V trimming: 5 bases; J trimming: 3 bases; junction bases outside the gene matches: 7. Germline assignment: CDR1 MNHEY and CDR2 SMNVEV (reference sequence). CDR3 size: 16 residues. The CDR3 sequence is CASSLIAGADTGELFF. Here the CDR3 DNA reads TGTGCCAGCAGTCTTATAGCGGGGGCCGACACCGGGGAGCTGTTTTTT.